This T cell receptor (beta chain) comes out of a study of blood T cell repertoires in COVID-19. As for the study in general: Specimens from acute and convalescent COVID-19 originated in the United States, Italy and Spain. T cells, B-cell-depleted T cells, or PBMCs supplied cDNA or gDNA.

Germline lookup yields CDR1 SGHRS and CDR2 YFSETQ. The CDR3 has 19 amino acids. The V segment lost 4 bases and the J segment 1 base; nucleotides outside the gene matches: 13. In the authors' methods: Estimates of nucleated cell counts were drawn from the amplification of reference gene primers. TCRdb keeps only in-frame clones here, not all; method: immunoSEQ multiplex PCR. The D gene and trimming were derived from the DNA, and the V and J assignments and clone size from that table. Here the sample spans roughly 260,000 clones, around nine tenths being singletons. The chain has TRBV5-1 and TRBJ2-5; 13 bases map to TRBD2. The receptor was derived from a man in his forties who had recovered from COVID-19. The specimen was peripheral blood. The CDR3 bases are TGCGCCAGCAGCACCGTTGGACTAGCGGGAGCCATCCTCCAAGAGACCCAGTACTTC. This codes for CASSTVGLAGAILQETQYF. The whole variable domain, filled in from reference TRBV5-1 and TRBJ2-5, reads KAGVTQTPRYLIKTRGQQVTLSCSPISGHRSVSWYQQTPGQGLQFLFEYFSETQRNKGNFPGRFSGRQFSNSRSEMNVSTLELGDSALYLCASSTVGLAGAILQETQYFGPGTRLLVL.